This TCR beta chain was sequenced for a study of control samples from healthy donors and cancer patients. Only in-frame clones appear in the TCRdb table, and some are missing; sequencing was by immunoSEQ multiplex PCR. The table shows about 89,000 clones, with 70% to 90% occurring only once. Source material: blood. The TCR comes from a woman in her thirties or forties in good health.

CDR3 in amino acids: CASSLTSNTEAFF. As DNA, the CDR3 is TGTGCCAGCAGCTTAACAAGTAACACTGAAGCTTTCTTT. The chain joins TRBV7-3 to TRBJ1-1, with no clear D. The CDR3 length is 13 residues. Germline CDR1 reads SGHTA; CDR2 reads FQGTGA. V lost 0 bases and J lost 2, with 4 bases in between.